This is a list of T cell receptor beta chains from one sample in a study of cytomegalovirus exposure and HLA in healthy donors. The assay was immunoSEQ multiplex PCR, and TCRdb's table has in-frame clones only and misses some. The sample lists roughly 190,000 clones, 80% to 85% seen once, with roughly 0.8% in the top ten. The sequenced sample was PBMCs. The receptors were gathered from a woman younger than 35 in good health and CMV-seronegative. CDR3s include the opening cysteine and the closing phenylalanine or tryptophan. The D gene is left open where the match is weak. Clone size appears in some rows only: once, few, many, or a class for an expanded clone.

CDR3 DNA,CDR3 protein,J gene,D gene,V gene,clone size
TGTGCCTGGAGTGGGCACTCTGGAAACACCATATATTTT,CAWSGHSGNTIYF,TRBJ1-3,-,TRBV30,-
TGTGCCAGCAGTGCCCTTTCTAGCGCGCCCTACGAGCAGTACTTC,CASSALSSAPYEQYF,TRBJ2-7,-,TRBV6-6,-
TGTGCCAGCAGCTTAAAGTCTGGCCCCGATAATCAGCCCCAGCATTTT,CASSLKSGPDNQPQHF,TRBJ1-5,-,TRBV7-2,few
TGTGCCAGCGGCCGTGAAAAACTGTTTTTT,CASGREKLFF,TRBJ1-4,-,TRBV28,-
TGTGCCAGCAGCTTATCAAATGAGCAGTTCTTC,CASSLSNEQFF,TRBJ2-1,-,TRBV7-9,-
TGTGCCAGCAGCTCAGGACATCCTTACGAGCAGTACTTC,CASSSGHPYEQYF,TRBJ2-7,-,TRBV7-2,-
TGTGCCAGCAGTTTAACGACAGGGGGGGACACTGAAGCTTTCTTT,CASSLTTGGDTEAFF,TRBJ1-1,TRBD1,TRBV6-5,-
TGTGCCAGCAGCGCGCGGGGCCTGGAAACTGAAGCTTTCTTT,CASSARGLETEAFF,TRBJ1-1,-,TRBV2,-
TGTGCCAGCAGCACGAGGACAGGGGACCCTCAAGAGACCCAGTACTTC,CASSTRTGDPQETQYF,TRBJ2-5,TRBD1,TRBV4-2,-
TGTGCCATCAGTGAGTCGATGGGGCGGGGTAGTACCGGGGAGCTGTTTTTT,CAISESMGRGSTGELFF,TRBJ2-2,-,TRBV10-3,once
TGCGCCAGCAGCCCTAGCGGGAGGGACACCGGGGAGCTGTTTTTT,CASSPSGRDTGELFF,TRBJ2-2,TRBD2,TRBV5-1,-
TGCGCCAGCAGCCTAAGCGGGGGCACAGATACGCAGTATTTT,CASSLSGGTDTQYF,TRBJ2-3,TRBD2,TRBV5-1,-
TGTGCCAGCAGCTTGGGGGACACCGACTACGAGCAGTACTTC,CASSLGDTDYEQYF,TRBJ2-7,-,TRBV7-9,-
TGTGCCAGCAGCTTAATGGGGGCCTTCTCCAATGAGCAGTTCTTC,CASSLMGAFSNEQFF,TRBJ2-1,-,TRBV13,-